The entry below gives a single T cell receptor (beta chain) sequence along with its context. This clone was seen more than once but under ten times. Its target antigen remains unknown. Per-nucleotide qualities are absent, and no much larger clonotype sits a single base away. The collaborating institutions used their own protocols to collect whole blood in K2EDTA tubes. For TCRbeta analysis, collaborators shipped samples as frozen whole blood, isolated PBMCs, or DNA extracted from either of those sample types. The data belong to a study of blood T cell repertoires in COVID-19 (TCRdb year 2020). As for the study more broadly: Samples covering the acute and convalescent phases of COVID-19 were provided by collaborators in the United States, Italy and Spain. Nearly every sample came with metadata listing a de-identified subject ID, COVID-19 status, age in years and sex. The material from the prospective study consisted of cDNA or gDNA derived from T cells, B-cell-depleted T cells, or PBMCs. The repertoires were made available in a free public database intended to serve as a resource for research on the immune response to SARS-CoV-2. Subjects who had been exposed to COVID-19, were actively infected with it, or had recovered from it provided the deeply sampled blood TCRbeta repertoires that made up the dataset. Where available, HLA class I and class II types were obtained from metadata supplied by the sample provider rather than from assay-based typing. Samples were obtained from the ongoing ImmuneRACE study (first 160 participants) and from approximately 1,200 subjects provided by 6 global collaborators.

TCRbeta CDR3 regions were amplified from genomic DNA using the immunoSEQ Assay, a bias-controlled multiplex PCR. From the authors' description of their analysis: Nucleated cell counts per sample were estimated from amplification of reference gene primers within the assay. To quantify the absolute abundance of each unique TCRbeta CDR3 rearrangement, sequence reads were collapsed and filtered. For each sample, productive Simpson clonality was calculated as the square root of Simpson's diversity index across productive rearrangements. Held by TCRdb, this immuneACCESS table contains in-frame sequences only and omits some clones. Under half of the omission traces to an unresolved V gene where checked; the cause of the rest is unknown. Clonal size and the V and J genes are those of that table, whereas D and trimming came from the DNA. The sample profile shows 130,000 to 150,000 clones; 80% to 90% of them were found once. The leading ten clones occupy 1.7% of the sample.

CDR1 and CDR2 are drawn from the germline V gene: SGHNT, YENEEA. Its CDR3 holds 15 amino acids, cysteine through phenylalanine. The only DNA kept is the CDR3, 45 bases in frame from the first base. V lost 5 bases and J lost 2 bases, and the count of bases not matched to a germline gene is 4. What the research found in general, with its limitations: The quantity of clinical and demographic metadata differed by source and by participant and was supplied without curation.

Sequencing was done on a sample of peripheral blood. The TCR was taken from a woman in her forties or fifties with acute or convalescent COVID-19. The chain is encoded by TRBV11-3 joined to TRBJ2-5; the junction holds 11 bases that match TRBD1. The CDR3 has the sequence CASSARDRGQETQYF. The DNA sequence is TGTGCCAGCAGCGCGCGGGACAGGGGGCAAGAGACCCAGTACTTC.